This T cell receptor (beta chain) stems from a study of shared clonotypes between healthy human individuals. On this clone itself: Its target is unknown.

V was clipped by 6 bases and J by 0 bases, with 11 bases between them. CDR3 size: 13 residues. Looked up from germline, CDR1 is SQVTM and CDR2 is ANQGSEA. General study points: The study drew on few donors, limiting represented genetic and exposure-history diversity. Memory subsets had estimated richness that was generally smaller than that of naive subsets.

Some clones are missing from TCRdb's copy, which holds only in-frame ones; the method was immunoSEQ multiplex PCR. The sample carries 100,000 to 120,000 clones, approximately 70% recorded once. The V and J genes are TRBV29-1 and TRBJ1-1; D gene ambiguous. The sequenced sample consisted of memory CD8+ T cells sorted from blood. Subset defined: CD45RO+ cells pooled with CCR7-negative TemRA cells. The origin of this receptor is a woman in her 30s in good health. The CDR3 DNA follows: TGCAGCGTCGACCCGACCGTGAACACTGAAGCTTTCTTT. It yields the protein CSVDPTVNTEAFF.